The 18 T cell receptor beta chains given below trace back to one sample, sequenced in a study of a mutant IDH1 vaccine in newly diagnosed glioma. Sequencing used immunoSEQ multiplex PCR; TCRdb keeps in-frame clones, though not all of them. Here the sample spans tens of thousands of clones, over 75% being singletons. Which antigens these TCRs recognize remains unknown. Time point given: week 5, during vaccination. Every single dose of the vaccine, 300 ug of mutant IDH1 20-mer peptide, came with topical imiquimod. Sequenced material: PBMCs, taken from a glioma patient whose treatment included an IDH1 peptide vaccine. These receptors all stem from a woman aged 45 to 65 with glioma.

CDR3 in DNA: TGTGCCAGCAGCTTAGTGATTAGGGGAACTAGCCAAGAGACCCAGTACTTC. The encoded protein is CASSLVIRGTSQETQYF. J is TRBJ2-5 and V is TRBV7-8; D tentatively reads TRBD1 or TRBD2 (5 bases each). Germline V CDR1 and CDR2: SGHVS, FQNEAQ. The CDR3 has 17 amino acids. V lost 1 base and J lost 1, with 16 bases in between.

The rearrangement links TRBV10-1 to TRBJ1-4; a weak D match, TRBD1 (6 bases). Trimming left V 6 bases short and J 0 bases short, with 17 bases between. The CDR3 extends over 17 amino acids. The germline V gene has CDR1 WNHNN and CDR2 SYGVQD (reference sequence). The CDR3 sequence: CASRGGARPATNEKLFF. The CDR3 region has the DNA TGCGCCAGCAGGGGGGGGGCCAGGCCAGCAACTAATGAAAAACTGTTTTTT.

The chain uses TRBV7-9 and TRBJ1-5; no reliable D call. CDR1 and CDR2 (germline): SEHNR, FQNEAQ (reference sequence). There are 14 residues in the CDR3. V lost 5 bases and J 2 bases, leaving 10 bases between the germline ends. This CDR3 reads CASSNDKGNQPQHF. CDR3 in DNA: TGTGCCAGCAGCAATGATAAGGGCAATCAGCCCCAGCATTTT.

This sequence joins TRBV20-1 and TRBJ2-1, with D tentatively TRBD1 (6 bases). CDR1 is DFQATT, CDR2 SNEGSKA, per germline (reference sequence). The CDR3 is 11 amino acids. For the CDR3, the DNA is TGCAATGCGCCACTACAGGGTGAGCAGTTCTTC. This sequence encodes CNAPLQGEQFF.

The chain employs TRBV4-1 and TRBJ2-1; D perhaps matches TRBD2 (6 bases). Germline CDR1 and CDR2: MGHRA and YSYEKL. Deletions cut 4 bases from V and 5 bases from J, with 12 bases between. CDR3 size: 14 residues. CDR3 in DNA: TGCGCCAGCAGCCTACGGGGGAGGAACAATGAGCAGTTCTTC. Protein: CASSLRGRNNEQFF.

This chain connects TRBV19 to TRBJ2-2; 7 nucleotides agree with TRBD2. The CDR3 totals 16 residues. With V trimmed by 4 bases and J by 1 base, 6 bases remained unmatched. Germline-derived CDR1 and CDR2 are LNHDA and SQIVND (reference sequence). In nucleotides, the CDR3 is TGTGCCAGTAGTAGCCGGGACTACGTGAACACCGGGGAGCTGTTTTTT. Its protein is CASSSRDYVNTGELFF.

The chain carries TRBV19 and TRBJ2-1; D gene uncertain. With 5 bases removed from V and 3 bases from J, the gap between germline ends came to 14 bases. This CDR3 is 15 amino acids long. Germline CDR1 LNHDA, CDR2 SQIVND (reference sequence). In DNA form, the CDR3 reads TGTGCCAGTAGTCCGCTAGACATCAACTACAATGAGCAGTTCTTC. Its protein is CASSPLDINYNEQFF.

The chain's CDR3 is CASSSTGYIYEQYF. CDR3 bases: TGTGCCAGCAGCTCCACGGGGTATATCTACGAGCAGTACTTC. This rearrangement joins TRBV28 to TRBJ2-7; D possibly corresponds to TRBD2 (5 bases). V was shortened by 6 bases and J by 3 bases, with 15 bases between the two germline ends. This CDR3 is 14 amino acids long. CDR1 and CDR2 (germline): MDHEN, SYDVKM.

The chain recombines TRBV6-1 with TRBJ2-1; 8 nucleotides match TRBD1. Germline CDR1 MNHNS, CDR2 SASEGT. The V and J ends lost 7 bases and 6 bases, in that order; junction bases with no gene match: 5. The CDR3 length is 13 residues. CDR3 sequence (DNA): TGTGCCAGCACGGGGACAGGACTCAATGAGCAGTTCTTC. Translating gives CASTGTGLNEQFF.

The rearrangement links TRBV5-6 to TRBJ1-4; no firm D call. Germline values: CDR1 SGHDT, CDR2 YYEEEE. Trimming pared 1 base from V and 7 bases from J, leaving 8 bases between. The CDR3 length is 13 residues. In nucleotides, the CDR3 is TGTGCCAGCAGCTTGTGGAGAGGTGAAAAACTGTTTTTT. Its translation: CASSLWRGEKLFF.

V and J are TRBV9 and TRBJ2-7, with 9 bases that match TRBD1. Trimming cost V 3 bases and J 1 base; bases outside gene matches: 5. Per germline, CDR1 SGDLS and CDR2 YYNGEE. The CDR3 spans 15 residues. The CDR3 sequence is CASSGGTGLSYEQYF. The CDR3 DNA sequence: TGTGCCAGCAGCGGAGGGACAGGGCTGTCCTACGAGCAGTACTTC. Combining the CDR3 with reference TRBV9 and TRBJ2-7 gives the whole variable domain DSGVTQTPKHLITATGQRVTLRCSPRSGDLSVYWYQQSLDQGLQFLIQYYNGEERAKGNILERFSAQQFPDLHSELNLSSLELGDSALYFCASSGGTGLSYEQYFGPGTRLTVT.

V and J are TRBV9 and TRBJ2-5, with D tentatively TRBD1 (6 bases). Germline lookup yields CDR1 SGDLS and CDR2 YYNGEE. V gave up 3 bases and J gave up 3 bases, with 9 bases separating them. The CDR3 is 13 residues long. Here the CDR3 DNA reads TGTGCCAGCAGCGAGGGGACAAAAGAGACCCAGTACTTC. This gives the protein CASSEGTKETQYF.

The chain carries TRBV19 and TRBJ2-6; D tentatively reads TRBD1 or TRBD2 (6 bases each). V was trimmed by 7 bases and J by 0 bases, leaving 19 bases between them. The CDR3 runs to 18 residues. Germline-derived CDR1 and CDR2 are LNHDA and SQIVND (reference sequence). CDR3 sequence (DNA): TGTGCCAGTACTCGAGAACAGGGACTTGGCTCTGGGGCCAACGTCCTGACTTTC. Amino acids: CASTREQGLGSGANVLTF.

This sequence joins TRBV27 and TRBJ2-1, with 15 bases matching TRBD2. Germline loops: CDR1 MNHEY, CDR2 SMNVEV (reference sequence). This CDR3 region has 18 residues. The junction had 6 bases not matched to a gene; V was cut back by 2 bases and J by 4 bases. Written as DNA, the CDR3 is TGTGCCAGCAGTTTAACCGGACTAGCGGGAGGGACATACAATGAGCAGTTCTTC. Translating gives CASSLTGLAGGTYNEQFF.

A note on this clone: One end of the junction does not line up with germline, which may come from a read error. V gene TRBV28 combines with J gene TRBJ1-1; D is uncertain. The CDR3 has 10 amino acids. Per the germline V gene, CDR1 is MDHEN and CDR2 is SYDVKM. The CDR3 sequence: CASSLIELAW. CDR3 DNA: TGTGCCAGCAGTTTGATCGAGTTGGCATGG.

The gene calls are TRBV21-1 and TRBJ2-7; TRBD1 was called by the table and not checked on the DNA. TRBV21-1 is a known pseudogene. The CDR3 sequence is 14 residues long. The CDR3 region is CASKDRILLYEQYF. The CDR3, as DNA: TGTGCCAGCAAGGACAGGATCCTACTCTACGAGCAGTACTTC.

The CDR3 sequence: CASSTPGQGTETQYF. In DNA form, the CDR3 reads TGTGCCAGCAGTACTCCGGGACAGGGGACAGAGACCCAGTACTTC. This chain uses TRBV5-8 with TRBJ2-5; the match to TRBD1 covers 10 bases. This CDR3 has 15 amino acids. With V trimmed by 5 bases and J by 4 bases, 8 bases remained unmatched. From germline, CDR1 is SGHTS and CDR2 YDEGEE.

The CDR3 bases are TGCGCCAGCAGCTTGGTGGGGGTGGAGTTGAACACTGAAGCTTTCTTT. Amino acids: CASSLVGVELNTEAFF. The chain combines TRBV5-1 with TRBJ1-1; D possibly corresponds to TRBD1 (5 bases). CDR3 length equals 16 residues. V was pared by 0 bases and J by 0 bases, with 12 bases between. Germline CDR1 and CDR2: SGHRS and YFSETQ.